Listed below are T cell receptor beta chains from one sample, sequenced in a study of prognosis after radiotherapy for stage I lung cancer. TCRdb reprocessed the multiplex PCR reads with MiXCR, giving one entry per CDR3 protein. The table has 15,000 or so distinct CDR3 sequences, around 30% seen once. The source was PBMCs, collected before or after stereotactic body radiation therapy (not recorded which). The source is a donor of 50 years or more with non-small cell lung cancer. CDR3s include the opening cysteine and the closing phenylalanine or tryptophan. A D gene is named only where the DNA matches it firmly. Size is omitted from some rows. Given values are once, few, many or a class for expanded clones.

CDR3 protein: CAIKTVSTEAFF; CDR3 DNA: TGTGCCATCAAGACAGTCAGCACTGAAGCTTTCTTT; V gene: TRBV10-3; D gene: .; clone size: many; J gene: TRBJ1-1; CDR3 length: 12
CDR3 protein: CASSLIWPGLSDNSHIHF; CDR3 DNA: TGTGCCAGCAGTTTAATCTGGCCAGGTTTATCCGATAATTCACACATCCACTTT; V gene: TRBV12-3/TRBV12-4; D gene: .; clone size: few; J gene: TRBJ1-6; CDR3 length: 18
CDR3 protein: CSASRTDTQYF; CDR3 DNA: TGCAGTGCTAGTCGCACAGATACGCAGTATTTT; V gene: TRBV20-1; D gene: .; clone size: many; J gene: TRBJ2-3; CDR3 length: 11
CDR3 protein: CASNLCGKETQYF; CDR3 DNA: TGTGCCAGCAATCTATGTGGGAAAGAGACCCAGTACTTC; V gene: TRBV12-3/TRBV12-4; D gene: .; clone size: once; J gene: TRBJ2-5; CDR3 length: 13
CDR3 protein: CASSFQGDGSHEQYF; CDR3 DNA: TGTGCCAGCAGCTTTCAGGGGGACGGTTCCCACGAGCAGTACTTC; V gene: TRBV6-1; D gene: TRBD1; clone size: many; J gene: TRBJ2-7; CDR3 length: 15
CDR3 protein: CSAIFRSTGELFF; CDR3 DNA: TGCAGTGCTATCTTCCGGAGCACCGGGGAGCTGTTTTTT; V gene: TRBV20-1; D gene: .; clone size: medium-sized; J gene: TRBJ2-2; CDR3 length: 13
CDR3 protein: CATSDPLSETQYF; CDR3 DNA: TGTGCCACCAGTGATCCGTTATCGGAGACCCAGTACTTC; V gene: TRBV24-1; D gene: .; clone size: many; J gene: TRBJ2-5; CDR3 length: 13
CDR3 protein: CASSQELSGRASSENIQYF; CDR3 DNA: TGCGCCAGCAGCCAAGAGTTAAGCGGGAGGGCCAGTTCCGAAAACATTCAGTACTTC; V gene: TRBV4-1; D gene: TRBD2; clone size: many; J gene: TRBJ2-4; CDR3 length: 19
CDR3 protein: CASSYRGQGSDTQYF; CDR3 DNA: TGTGCCAGCAGTTACAGGGGACAGGGGTCGGATACGCAGTATTTT; V gene: TRBV6-5; D gene: TRBD1; clone size: many; J gene: TRBJ2-3; CDR3 length: 15
CDR3 protein: CASSSTANQPQHF; CDR3 DNA: TGTGCCAGCAGTTCGACGGCGAATCAGCCCCAGCATTTT; V gene: TRBV6-4; D gene: .; clone size: many; J gene: TRBJ1-5; CDR3 length: 13
CDR3 protein: CASSSGSGLYNDQFF; CDR3 DNA: TGCGCCAGCAGTAGCGGCAGTGGGCTCTACAATGATCAGTTCTTC; V gene: TRBV10-2; D gene: .; clone size: .; J gene: TRBJ2-1; CDR3 length: 15
CDR3 protein: CASSPAGQGDTEAFF; CDR3 DNA: TGTGCTAGCAGCCCCGCGGGCCAGGGAGACACTGAAGCTTTCTTT; V gene: TRBV7-7; D gene: .; clone size: .; J gene: TRBJ1-1; CDR3 length: 15
CDR3 protein: CASSQVSRPDTQYF; CDR3 DNA: TGTGCCAGCAGCCAAGTTTCCAGACCCGATACGCAGTATTTT; V gene: TRBV3-1; D gene: .; clone size: many; J gene: TRBJ2-3; CDR3 length: 14
CDR3 protein: CASGESVAGHNEQFF; CDR3 DNA: TGTGCCAGCGGGGAGTCTGTCGCAGGCCACAATGAGCAGTTCTTC; V gene: TRBV2; D gene: .; clone size: .; J gene: TRBJ2-1; CDR3 length: 15
CDR3 protein: CVVRDNYNDQFF; CDR3 DNA: TGTGTCGTCCGGGACAACTACAATGATCAGTTCTTC; V gene: TRBV6-1; D gene: .; clone size: .; J gene: TRBJ2-1; CDR3 length: 12
CDR3 protein: CASSYSIQRETVYNEQFF; CDR3 DNA: TGTGCCAGCAGTTACTCGATCCAGCGGGAAACGGTGTACAATGAGCAGTTCTTC; V gene: TRBV6-6; D gene: TRBD2; clone size: medium-sized; J gene: TRBJ2-1; CDR3 length: 18
CDR3 protein: CASSLGTGGNNDQFF; CDR3 DNA: TGTGCCAGCAGTTTGGGTACAGGGGGGAACAATGATCAGTTCTTC; V gene: TRBV12-3/TRBV12-4; D gene: TRBD1; clone size: .; J gene: TRBJ2-1; CDR3 length: 15
CDR3 protein: CASSVLGGPGNTIYF; CDR3 DNA: TGTGCCAGCAGCGTACTAGGAGGACCTGGAAACACCATATATTTT; V gene: TRBV9; D gene: .; clone size: many; J gene: TRBJ1-3; CDR3 length: 15
CDR3 protein: CASRVGARSNQPQHF; CDR3 DNA: TGTGCCAGCAGGGTGGGGGCGCGAAGCAATCAGCCCCAGCATTTT; V gene: TRBV6-1; D gene: .; clone size: many; J gene: TRBJ1-5; CDR3 length: 15
CDR3 protein: CVSSLEACSSYEQYF; CDR3 DNA: TGTGTCAGCAGCCTCGAGGCGTGTAGCTCCTACGAGCAGTACTTC; V gene: TRBV4-2; D gene: .; clone size: .; J gene: TRBJ2-7; CDR3 length: 15
CDR3 protein: CASASGGNEQFF; CDR3 DNA: TGTGCCAGCGCTTCGGGGGGAAATGAGCAGTTCTTC; V gene: TRBV3-1; D gene: TRBD2; clone size: many; J gene: TRBJ2-1; CDR3 length: 12
CDR3 protein: CASSSGYGNTEAFF; CDR3 DNA: TGTGCCAGCAGCTCTGGGTACGGGAACACTGAAGCTTTCTTT; V gene: TRBV7-2; D gene: .; clone size: many; J gene: TRBJ1-1; CDR3 length: 14
CDR3 protein: CSARASGSGRTDTQYF; CDR3 DNA: TGCAGTGCTAGAGCCTCCGGGAGCGGTCGTACAGATACTCAGTATTTT; V gene: TRBV20-1; D gene: .; clone size: .; J gene: TRBJ2-3; CDR3 length: 16
CDR3 protein: CASSRGQGASNYGYTF; CDR3 DNA: TGTGCCAGCTCAAGGGGACAGGGGGCGAGTAACTATGGCTACACCTTC; V gene: TRBV18; D gene: TRBD1; clone size: many; J gene: TRBJ1-2; CDR3 length: 16
CDR3 protein: CASSYSDTEAFF; CDR3 DNA: TGTGCCAGCAGTTACTCCGACACTGAAGCTTTCTTT; V gene: TRBV6-2/TRBV6-3; D gene: .; clone size: many; J gene: TRBJ1-1; CDR3 length: 12
CDR3 protein: CATSRGSNEQFF; CDR3 DNA: TGTGCCACCAGCAGAGGGTCCAATGAGCAGTTCTTC; V gene: TRBV15; D gene: .; clone size: many; J gene: TRBJ2-1; CDR3 length: 12
CDR3 protein: CASRERTSSNEQFF; CDR3 DNA: TGCGCCAGCAGGGAAAGGACTAGCTCCAATGAGCAGTTCTTC; V gene: TRBV5-1; D gene: TRBD2; clone size: .; J gene: TRBJ2-1; CDR3 length: 14
CDR3 protein: CAWSESDTSYNERFF; CDR3 DNA: TGTGCCTGGAGCGAAAGCGACACCTCCTACAATGAGCGGTTCTTC; V gene: TRBV30; D gene: .; clone size: .; J gene: TRBJ2-1; CDR3 length: 15
CDR3 protein: CASSRQGRAGELFF; CDR3 DNA: TGCGCCAGCAGCCGACAGGGTCGGGCCGGGGAGCTGTTTTTT; V gene: TRBV5-1; D gene: TRBD1; clone size: .; J gene: TRBJ2-2; CDR3 length: 14
CDR3 protein: CASTPRDSSTDTQYF; CDR3 DNA: TGTGCCAGTACACCCCGGGACAGTAGCACAGATACGCAGTATTTT; V gene: TRBV5-4; D gene: TRBD1; clone size: many; J gene: TRBJ2-3; CDR3 length: 15
CDR3 protein: CASSEAGWSYEQYF; CDR3 DNA: TGTGCCAGCAGTGAAGCCGGATGGTCCTACGAGCAGTACTTC; V gene: TRBV6-1; D gene: .; clone size: many; J gene: TRBJ2-7; CDR3 length: 14
CDR3 protein: CAIRRGSGQPQHF; CDR3 DNA: TGTGCCATCAGGAGGGGATCGGGTCAGCCCCAGCATTTT; V gene: TRBV10-3; D gene: .; clone size: many; J gene: TRBJ1-5; CDR3 length: 13
CDR3 protein: CASSEPGSGNTIYF; CDR3 DNA: TGTGCCAGCAGTGAGCCGGGTTCTGGAAACACCATATATTTT; V gene: TRBV25-1; D gene: .; clone size: many; J gene: TRBJ1-3; CDR3 length: 14
CDR3 protein: CASSRRGDQETQYF; CDR3 DNA: TGTGCCAGCAGCCGACGGGGAGACCAAGAGACCCAGTACTTC; V gene: TRBV5-5; D gene: .; clone size: .; J gene: TRBJ2-5; CDR3 length: 14
CDR3 protein: CASSGLAHLDTQCF; CDR3 DNA: TGTGCCAGCAGTGGACTAGCGCATTTAGATACGCAGTGTTTT; V gene: TRBV2; D gene: TRBD2; clone size: .; J gene: TRBJ2-3; CDR3 length: 14
CDR3 protein: CASRPNSNTEAFF; CDR3 DNA: TGTGCCAGCAGGCCCAACAGTAACACTGAAGCTTTCTTT; V gene: TRBV3-1; D gene: .; clone size: many; J gene: TRBJ1-1; CDR3 length: 13
CDR3 protein: CASSQESNSPLHF; CDR3 DNA: TGTGCCAGCAGCCAGGAGAGTAATTCACCCCTCCACTTT; V gene: TRBV3-1; D gene: .; clone size: many; J gene: TRBJ1-6; CDR3 length: 13
CDR3 protein: CSARLRLAGAHSYEQYF; CDR3 DNA: TGCAGTGCTAGACTACGACTAGCGGGAGCCCACTCGTACGAGCAGTACTTC; V gene: TRBV20-1; D gene: TRBD2; clone size: medium-sized; J gene: TRBJ2-7; CDR3 length: 17
CDR3 protein: CASSQWTYGYTF; CDR3 DNA: TGTGCCAGCAGCCAATGGACCTATGGCTACACCTTC; V gene: TRBV3-2; D gene: .; clone size: .; J gene: TRBJ1-2; CDR3 length: 12
CDR3 protein: CASRRQGNEQFF; CDR3 DNA: TGTGCCAGCAGGCGCCAGGGCAATGAGCAGTTCTTC; V gene: TRBV2; D gene: .; clone size: medium-sized; J gene: TRBJ2-1; CDR3 length: 12
CDR3 protein: CSAGTSPHGGEQFF; CDR3 DNA: TGCAGTGCTGGAACTAGCCCCCACGGCGGTGAGCAGTTCTTC; V gene: TRBV20-1; D gene: .; clone size: many; J gene: TRBJ2-1; CDR3 length: 14
CDR3 protein: CASSIDRGRGEAFF; CDR3 DNA: TGTGCCAGTAGTATAGATCGGGGGCGAGGGGAAGCTTTCTTT; V gene: TRBV19; D gene: .; clone size: many; J gene: TRBJ1-1; CDR3 length: 14
CDR3 protein: CASMKGAAMNTEAFF; CDR3 DNA: TGTGCCAGCATGAAAGGCGCAGCAATGAACACTGAAGCTTTCTTT; V gene: TRBV28; D gene: .; clone size: .; J gene: TRBJ1-1; CDR3 length: 15
CDR3 protein: CSAPAGLAGGPGNEQFF; CDR3 DNA: TGCAGTGCTCCCGCGGGACTAGCGGGAGGGCCAGGAAATGAGCAGTTCTTC; V gene: TRBV20-1; D gene: TRBD2; clone size: .; J gene: TRBJ2-1; CDR3 length: 17
CDR3 protein: CASSQQGYEQYF; CDR3 DNA: TGTGCCAGTAGTCAACAGGGTTACGAGCAGTACTTC; V gene: TRBV19; D gene: .; clone size: medium-sized; J gene: TRBJ2-7; CDR3 length: 12